What follows describes a single TCR beta chain. The entry originates in a study of control samples from healthy donors and cancer patients. V gave up 2 bases and J gave up 7 bases, with 20 bases separating them. The CDR3 has 17 amino acids. CDR1 SGHAT and CDR2 FQNNGV come from the germline V gene. Assay: immunoSEQ multiplex PCR; the TCRdb copy retains only in-frame clones and omits some. The sample holds around 7,400 clones; more than 65% are singletons and the top ten take about 29%. The TCR comes from a man in his sixties or seventies with lung cancer. Input material: PBMCs. The V call is TRBV11-2, the J call TRBJ1-4, with D possibly TRBD1 on 5 matching bases. The CDR3 sequence: CASSLSLRSREGEKLFF. CDR3 coding DNA: TGTGCCAGCAGCTTATCGTTACGTTCCAGGGAGGGTGAAAAACTGTTTTTT.